This TCR beta chain derives from a study of spatial heterogeneity in lung cancer. Findings of the study overall: Whereas they appeared in blood less at follow-up, ubiquitous expanded tumor TCRs appeared there more at resection.

TCRdb re-derived calls from the 5' RACE reads in MiXCR, one entry per CDR3 protein. The repertoire holds tens of thousands of distinct CDR3 sequences, with 13% as singletons. Time point defined: sample taken at primary tumor resection. TCRs were sequenced from unsorted whole RNA of tumor, nontumor lung or PBMC. About this clonotype: Antigen unknown.

The V gene's germline CDR1 is SGHDT and CDR2 YYEEEE. This CDR3 spans 13 amino acids. Trimming removed 1 base from V and 3 bases from J, with 5 bases in between. This TCR derives from a male donor with early-stage non-small cell lung cancer. The source was PBMCs, collected at surgery. This chain links TRBV5-6 with TRBJ2-1; D is uncertain. The CDR3 coding sequence is TGTGCCAGCAGCTTGAGGATCTACAATGAGCAGTTCTTC. Encoded protein: CASSLRIYNEQFF.